This T cell receptor (beta chain) is drawn from a study of blood T cell repertoires in COVID-19 (TCRdb year 2020). Concerning the study at large: Samples from collaborators originated in the United States, Italy and Spain and spanned both the acute and convalescent phases of COVID-19. The repertoires were made available in a free public database intended to serve as a resource for research on the immune response to SARS-CoV-2. The samples were drawn from the first 160 participants of the ongoing ImmuneRACE study and from over a thousand subjects provided by 6 global collaborators. Subjects who had been exposed to COVID-19, were actively infected with it, or had recovered from it provided the deeply sampled blood TCRbeta repertoires that made up the dataset. HLA class I and class II types, where available, came from metadata supplied by the sample provider rather than from assay-based typing. The material from the prospective study consisted of cDNA or gDNA derived from T cells, B-cell-depleted T cells, or PBMCs. The sample metadata nearly always contained a de-identified subject ID, COVID-19 status, age in years and sex.

Study-wide conclusions, independent of this receptor: Clinical and demographic metadata were provided uncurated, with the amount varying by source and participant.

Note on this clone: Its specific antigen is unknown. The input lacks base qualities; no much larger clone sits a single base away.

Each collaborating institution followed its own protocols to collect whole blood in K2EDTA tubes. Collaborator samples were shipped for TCRbeta analysis as frozen whole blood, isolated PBMCs, or DNA extracted from either sample type. V lost 5 bases and J lost 3 bases; the stretch between them is 15 bases long. The CDR3, from cysteine to phenylalanine, totals 15 residues. Only the CDR3 DNA is retained, 45 bases long and in frame from the first base. CDR1 is given as LNHDA and CDR2 as SQIVND, both from the germline V gene (reference sequence). TCRbeta CDR3 regions were amplified from genomic DNA using the immunoSEQ Assay, a bias-controlled multiplex PCR. Concerning the study's data processing: Within the assay, amplification of reference gene primers was used to estimate how many nucleated cells each sample contained. Sequence reads were collapsed and filtered to measure the absolute abundance of every unique TCRbeta CDR3 rearrangement. For each sample, productive Simpson clonality was calculated by taking the square root of Simpson's diversity index across productive rearrangements. This is the immuneACCESS table as TCRdb keeps it, with only in-frame sequences that have V and J called. A part of the clones is gone; compared with another copy, unresolved V genes explain less than half, and the rest is unexplained. V and J calls and clone size are those listed in that table; D and trimming were worked out from the DNA. This sample holds more than 55,000 clones; about 91% were observed only once. Approximately 6.8% of the sample belongs to the ten largest clones.

The TCR was taken from a woman in her sixties or seventies with acute or convalescent COVID-19. The material sequenced was peripheral blood. The chain couples TRBV19 to TRBJ2-3, and TRBD1 may be the D gene, going by 7 matching bases. The CDR3 sequence is CASSGGTASTDTQYF. The nucleotide sequence reads as follows: TGTGCCAGTAGTGGGGGGACAGCGTCTACAGATACGCAGTATTTT.